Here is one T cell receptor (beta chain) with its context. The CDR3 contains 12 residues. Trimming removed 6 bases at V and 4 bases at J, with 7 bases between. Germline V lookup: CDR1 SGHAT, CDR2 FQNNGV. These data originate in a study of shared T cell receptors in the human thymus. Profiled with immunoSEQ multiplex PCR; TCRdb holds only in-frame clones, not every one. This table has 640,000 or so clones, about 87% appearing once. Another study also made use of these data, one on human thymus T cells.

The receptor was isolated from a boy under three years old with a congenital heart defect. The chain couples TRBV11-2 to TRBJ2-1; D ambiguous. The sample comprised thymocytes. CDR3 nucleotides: TGTGCCAGCAGACCAGGTTACAATGAGCAGTTCTTC. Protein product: CASRPGYNEQFF.